The rows below give T cell receptor beta chains drawn from one sample of a study of Ad26.COV2.S vaccination and SARS-CoV-2 variants. Clones were read by immunoSEQ multiplex PCR, and TCRdb kept only the in-frame ones, dropping some. This sample yields hundreds of thousands of clones, of which roughly nine tenths are seen a single time; 6.4% belongs to the top ten. The sample was peripheral blood, taken in a trial of Ad26.COV2.S vaccine versus placebo. These receptors came from a person aged 18-65 years who received the Ad26.COV2.S COVID-19 vaccine or a placebo. Both conserved end residues are part of each CDR3. The D gene is left open where the match is weak. Clone size is stated in some rows and not others, as once, few, many or a class when expanded.

v_call	d_call	j_call	clone_size	cdr3_nt	cdr3_aa
TRBV6-5	.	TRBJ1-6	.	TGTGCCAGCAGCCCCGGGGTCACTAATTCACCCCTCCACTTT	CASSPGVTNSPLHF
TRBV13	TRBD1	TRBJ1-5	.	TGTGCCAGCAGCCGGACAGGGAGTGATCAGCCCCAGCATTTT	CASSRTGSDQPQHF
TRBV4-1	.	TRBJ1-2	.	TGCGCCAGCAGCCCGCGCGGAAACTATGGCTACACCTTC	CASSPRGNYGYTF
TRBV5-1	TRBD1	TRBJ2-6	.	TGCGCCAGCAGCTATGAGGGTGCGGGACAGGGGTCGTATGGCTCTGGGGCCAACGTCCTGACTTTC	CASSYEGAGQGSYGSGANVLTF
TRBV30	.	TRBJ1-2	.	TGTGCCTGGAGTGTACAGGGAGGGGGCTATGGCTACACCTTC	CAWSVQGGGYGYTF
TRBV29-1	TRBD1	TRBJ2-1	.	TGCAGCGTTGAAGACGGGACAGGGGTCCAATACAATGAGCAGTTCTTC	CSVEDGTGVQYNEQFF
TRBV24-1	TRBD2	TRBJ2-2	.	TGTGCCACCAGTCCCACGCAGACTAGCGGGAGGTTAGACACCGGGGAGCTGTTTTTT	CATSPTQTSGRLDTGELFF
TRBV6-4	.	TRBJ1-1	few	TGTGCCAGCAGTGACGGAGAGAACACTGAAGCTTTCTTT	CASSDGENTEAFF
TRBV6-2/TRBV6-3	.	TRBJ2-2	.	TGTGCCAGCAGTTCCACAGTGAACACCGGGGAGCTGTTTTTT	CASSSTVNTGELFF
TRBV12-3/TRBV12-4	.	TRBJ2-1	many	TGTGCCAGCAGTTCAGGAATTTTCGGAGAGCAGTTCTTC	CASSSGIFGEQFF
TRBV10-3	.	TRBJ2-5	.	TGTGCCATCAGTGGGACAGCCAAAGAGACCCAGTACTTC	CAISGTAKETQYF
TRBV7-3	.	TRBJ1-1	.	TGTGCCAGCAGCCCAGACCCGGGACAGAACACTGAAGCTTTCTTT	CASSPDPGQNTEAFF
TRBV18	.	TRBJ1-5	.	TGTGCCAGCTCACTCGACAGATCCGGCAGGGTCGGCCAGCCCCAGCATTTT	CASSLDRSGRVGQPQHF
TRBV7-9	TRBD2	TRBJ2-7	.	TGTGCCAGCAGCTTAGCAGGGTCGACTAGCGGGAGTTACGAGCAGTACTTC	CASSLAGSTSGSYEQYF
TRBV28	.	TRBJ1-2	.	TGTGCCAGCAGGCGTGACAGAGGCCCGTCTAACTATGGCTACACCTTC	CASRRDRGPSNYGYTF
TRBV14	.	TRBJ2-7	.	TGTGCCAGCAGCCTAAGTCGCGGGGTGTCCTACGAGCAGTACTTC	CASSLSRGVSYEQYF
TRBV6-5	TRBD1	TRBJ1-6	.	TGTGCCAGCAGTTACAGGACAGGGGTGGATTCACCCCTCCACTTT	CASSYRTGVDSPLHF
TRBV5-4	.	TRBJ1-2	.	TGTGCCAGCAGCTTCGGGGGAGCTAACTATGGCTACACCTTC	CASSFGGANYGYTF
TRBV11-3	TRBD1	TRBJ2-3	.	TGTGCCAGCAGCCCCGGGACAGGGGGATCAGATACGCAGTATTTT	CASSPGTGGSDTQYF
TRBV7-3	.	TRBJ2-1	.	TGTGCCAGCAGCTTAAGCAAGAGGGCTGAGCAGTTCTTC	CASSLSKRAEQFF
TRBV14	.	TRBJ1-5	.	TGTGCCAGCAGCCAAGGGGACCAGCCCCAGCATTTT	CASSQGDQPQHF
TRBV7-9	.	TRBJ1-1	.	TGTGCCAGCAGTAATAGATATGCTGAAGCTTTCTTT	CASSNRYAEAFF
TRBV6-5	TRBD1	TRBJ2-7	.	TGTGCCAGCAGTTACTCATGGGACAGGGGGTCCTACGAGCAGTACTTC	CASSYSWDRGSYEQYF
TRBV5-4	TRBD1	TRBJ2-3	.	TGTGCCAGCAGCTTGGACAGGGGAGGCACAGATACGCAGTATTTT	CASSLDRGGTDTQYF
TRBV21-1	.	TRBJ1-1	.	TGTGCCAGCAGCAGGGGGCGAGGGGGCACTGAAGCTTTCTTT	CASSRGRGGTEAFF
TRBV3-1/TRBV3-2	.	TRBJ2-5	.	TGTGCCAGCAGCCTCGGGGTTCGAGAGACCCAGTACTTC	CASSLGVRETQYF
TRBV4-3	.	TRBJ2-3	once	TGCGCCAGCAGCCAAGATACGGGGACCGCAGAAATCACAGATACGCAGTATTTT	CASSQDTGTAEITDTQYF
TRBV19	TRBD1	TRBJ1-1	.	TGTGCCAGTAGTCTAACGGGCGGGACAGTGAACACTGAAGCTTTCTTT	CASSLTGGTVNTEAFF
TRBV28	.	TRBJ1-2	.	TGTGCCAGCAGTTTAAGACAGATCTATGGCTACACCTTC	CASSLRQIYGYTF
TRBV29-1	.	TRBJ2-1	.	TGCAGCGCCACTTCAGGACAGCGCCTTTACAATGAGCAGTTCTTC	CSATSGQRLYNEQFF
TRBV5-1	.	TRBJ2-1	.	TGCGCCAGCAGCTCGGTTAGCGCGGACTCCTACAATGAGCAGTTCTTC	CASSSVSADSYNEQFF
TRBV29-1	TRBD1	TRBJ1-6	.	TGCAGCGTGGGAGAGGGACAGGGAAATTCACCCCTCCACTTT	CSVGEGQGNSPLHF
TRBV4-3	.	TRBJ2-7	few	TGCGCCAGCAGCCAAGACAGGTACGACGAGCAGTACTTC	CASSQDRYDEQYF
TRBV20-1	TRBD1	TRBJ1-4	.	TGCAGTGCTAGTCTGGGACAGGGAACTAATGAAAAACTGTTTTTT	CSASLGQGTNEKLFF
TRBV19	.	TRBJ1-5	.	TGTGCCAGTAGTAGGGGAATGGGGGGGATGAATCAGCCCCAGCATTTT	CASSRGMGGMNQPQHF
TRBV7-2	TRBD2	TRBJ2-5	.	TGTGCCAGCAGCTTAGTAAATCTAGCGGGGGGACAAGAGACCCAGTACTTC	CASSLVNLAGGQETQYF
TRBV4-3	TRBD1	TRBJ2-7	.	TGCGCCAGCAGCCAAAGTCGGACAGGGGGCCTTTTCGACGAGCAGTACTTC	CASSQSRTGGLFDEQYF
TRBV29-1	.	TRBJ1-3	.	TGCAGCGTCAGACACCTACAGGACCCCTCTGGAAACACCATATATTTT	CSVRHLQDPSGNTIYF
TRBV4-3	.	TRBJ2-6	.	TGCGCCAGCAGCCAAGATCGGGGGTCTGGGGCCAACGTCCTGACTTTC	CASSQDRGSGANVLTF
TRBV6-5	TRBD2	TRBJ2-1	.	TGTGCCAGCAGCGCCGGTTCTAGCGGCTACAATGAGCAGTTCTTC	CASSAGSSGYNEQFF
TRBV2	.	TRBJ2-7	.	TGTGCCAGCAGTGAGCAGAACCAACCCTACGAGCAGTACTTC	CASSEQNQPYEQYF
TRBV19	TRBD2	TRBJ2-1	.	TGTGCCAGTAGCCGCGGGAGCTCCTACAATGAGCAGTTCTTC	CASSRGSSYNEQFF
TRBV6-5	.	TRBJ1-1	.	TGTGCCAGCAGTTTCCGGGGAGGGCCGAACACTGAAGCTTTCTTT	CASSFRGGPNTEAFF
TRBV5-1	.	TRBJ2-3	.	TGCGCCAGCAGCACGTTTACCCCAGATACGCAGTATTTT	CASSTFTPDTQYF
TRBV27	TRBD1	TRBJ2-1	.	TGTGCCAGCAATCGGGACAGGGAACCCCATAGGAGCTCCTACAATGAGCAGTTCTTC	CASNRDREPHRSSYNEQFF
TRBV5-4	.	TRBJ2-5	.	TGTGCCAGCAGCTTGCTCGAGACCCAGTACTTC	CASSLLETQYF
TRBV4-3	.	TRBJ1-5	.	TGCGCCAGCAGCCTTGGTAGCAATCAGCCCCAGCATTTT	CASSLGSNQPQHF
TRBV6-5	.	TRBJ2-7	.	TGTGCCAGCAGCCGGGGACGGGAATACGAGCAGTACTTC	CASSRGREYEQYF
TRBV7-2	.	TRBJ2-7	.	TGTGCCAGCAGCCCGCGCCACGAGCAGTACTTC	CASSPRHEQYF
TRBV6-2/TRBV6-3	.	TRBJ1-2	.	TGTGCCAGCAGTTACTCGATCTCAACGGGAGGGTCAGACTATGGCTACACCTTC	CASSYSISTGGSDYGYTF